The 10 T cell receptor beta chains below all came from one sample that was sequenced in a study of post-analysis software for immune sequencing data. Unique molecular identifiers were present in the TCR beta cDNA libraries. TCRdb re-called the PCR reads with MiXCR, one entry per CDR3 protein. The sample consists of about 810,000 distinct CDR3 sequences, about 50% of them appearing once. Their antigens are not known. Study-wide results and limits: Patients showed TRBV5-6, TRBV5-1 and TRBV20-1 among 4 or 5 TRBV segments more frequent than in controls.

The sample comprised blood. All receptors derive from a girl between 10 and 17 years old with multiple sclerosis.

There are a few counts of this clonotype. V usage is TRBV20-1 and J usage is TRBJ1-2, with 7 nucleotides matching TRBD1. V lost 4 bases and J lost 2; bases outside the gene matches: 7. The germline gives CDR1 DFQATT, CDR2 SNEGSKA (reference sequence). The CDR3 covers 14 residues. The CDR3 here is CSATEGANNYGYTF. In nucleotides, the CDR3 is TGCAGTGCTACCGAGGGGGCAAACAACTATGGCTACACCTTC.

The chain carries TRBV7-2 and TRBJ2-7; D is unresolved. Germline-derived CDR1 and CDR2 are SGHTA and FQGNSA. The CDR3 length is 12 residues. Trimming stripped 2 bases from V and 6 bases from J, with 8 bases between. The CDR3 protein is CASSLPALEQYF. In DNA, the CDR3 is TGTGCCAGCAGCTTACCAGCTCTCGAGCAGTACTTC.

The rearrangement joins TRBV29-1 to TRBJ2-7; D is perhaps TRBD1 (8 bases). V lost 4 bases, J lost 0 bases, and 16 bases lay in between. The V gene's germline CDR1 is SQVTM and CDR2 ANQGSEA. The CDR3 extends over 15 amino acids. In DNA form, the CDR3 reads TGCAGCGTTGGGGGGGGGGACAGGAGCTCCTACGAGCAGTACTTC. It encodes CSVGGGDRSSYEQYF.

The V and J genes are TRBV20-1 and TRBJ2-1, with D tentatively TRBD1 or TRBD2 (5 bases each). The J call is in doubt because the DNA end fits TRBJ2-7 better. The CDR3 has 18 residues. Germline CDR1 and CDR2: DFQATT and SNEGSKA (reference sequence). The CDR3, as DNA: TGCAGTGCTAGAGCCTTAAGTGGGGACCTGAGCTCCTACAATGAGCAGTACTTC. Encoded protein: CSARALSGDLSSYNEQYF.

This clonotype came up once. The rearrangement uses TRBV7-9 and TRBJ2-5; 8 bases align to TRBD1. The J call is uncertain, as TRBJ2-4 better fits the DNA end. The CDR3 totals 16 residues. CDR1 and CDR2 from the germline V gene are SEHNR and FQNEAQ (reference sequence). This CDR3 is CASSLGAGGDKNIQYF. The DNA for the CDR3 is TGTGCCAGCAGCTTAGGGGCAGGGGGCGACAAAAACATTCAGTACTTC.

The chain couples TRBV5-1 to TRBJ2-1; D may be TRBD1 (5 bases). There are 14 residues in the CDR3. Trimming pared 2 bases from V and 2 bases from J, leaving 8 bases between. Germline V gene data show CDR1 as SGHRS and CDR2 as YFSETQ. The CDR3 spells CASSFSTAYNEQFF. DNA of the CDR3: TGCGCCAGCAGCTTCTCGACAGCCTACAATGAGCAGTTCTTC.

The chain uses TRBV20-1 and TRBJ2-6; 10 bases are shared with TRBD2. This CDR3 region has 15 residues. V trimming: 6 bases; J trimming: 1 base; junction bases outside the gene matches: 3. The V gene's germline CDR1 is DFQATT and CDR2 SNEGSKA (reference sequence). The CDR3 sequence is CSAGSGRSGANVLTF. In DNA, the CDR3 is TGCAGTGCAGGTAGCGGGAGGTCTGGGGCCAACGTCCTGACTTTC.

The chain uses TRBV24-1 and TRBJ2-7, with TRBD1 matching 7 bases. The CDR3 extends over 14 amino acids. Germline lookup yields CDR1 KGHDR and CDR2 SFDVKD. Trimming removed 3 bases from V and 2 bases from J; junction bases left unmatched: 3. The DNA of the CDR3 is TGTGCCACCAGTGATACGGACAGGCCCTACGAGCAGTACTTC. It is translated as CATSDTDRPYEQYF.

The J gene is TRBJ2-1, the V gene TRBV29-1, with TRBD1 matching over 8 bases. Germline-derived CDR1 and CDR2 are SQVTM and ANQGSEA. V gave up 7 bases and J gave up 9 bases; unmatched junction bases: 14. The CDR3 is 14 amino acids. CDR3 nucleotide sequence: TGCAGCGAATTGACAGGGGCCGCCATAGGTGAGCAGTTCTTC. This sequence encodes CSELTGAAIGEQFF.

The chain links TRBV9 to TRBJ2-1; TRBD1 might be the D (6 bases). The J call may not be correct, given that the DNA end is closer to TRBJ2-7. The CDR3 loop spans 16 amino acids. Germline V CDR1 and CDR2: SGDLS, YYNGEE. CDR3 loop: CASSPYPRGRLYEQYF. The CDR3 DNA reads as TGTGCCAGCAGCCCTTACCCCAGGGGCCGCCTATACGAGCAGTACTTC.